The next 5 T cell receptor beta chains were all read from a single sample in a study of T cell responses to AZD1222 COVID-19 vaccine. Assay used: immunoSEQ multiplex PCR; TCRdb lists only in-frame clones, some missing. This sample has over 55,000 clones; 84% occur once, and the top ten carry roughly 7.3%. The specimen was peripheral blood, collected on day 0 of AZD1222 vaccination. Receptors were obtained from an adult in good health.

This clone was seen a few times. The chain recombines TRBV24-1 with TRBJ1-5; D not resolved. This CDR3 region has 14 residues. The V and J ends lost 7 bases and 3 bases respectively, with 12 bases between them. In germline, CDR1 is KGHDR, CDR2 SFDVKD. The CDR3 region is CATSPGGFNQPQHF. For the CDR3, the DNA is TGTGCCACCAGCCCAGGAGGGTTCAATCAGCCCCAGCATTTT.

The chain recombines TRBV5-1 with TRBJ1-2, with TRBD1 identical over 12 bases. From germline, CDR1 is SGHRS and CDR2 YFSETQ. J was trimmed by 4 bases and V by 4 bases; bases with no gene match: 5. The CDR3 covers 15 residues. CDR3 DNA sequence: TGCGCCAGCAGCCCCGGGACAGGGGGCGGCTATGGCTACACCTTC. Residues: CASSPGTGGGYGYTF.

Written as DNA, the CDR3 is TGCGCCAGCAGCTCTTCAAAGGGGTACTATGGCTACACCTTC. This sequence encodes CASSSSKGYYGYTF. V usage is TRBV5-1 and J usage is TRBJ1-2, with a possible D match to TRBD1 (5 bases). Germline V gene lookup returns CDR1 SGHRS and CDR2 YFSETQ. There are 14 residues in the CDR3. Trimming took 3 bases from V and 3 from J, leaving 12 bases between them. Full variable domain (rest looked up from reference TRBV5-1 and TRBJ1-2): KAGVTQTPRYLIKTRGQQVTLSCSPISGHRSVSWYQQTPGQGLQFLFEYFSETQRNKGNFPGRFSGRQFSNSRSEMNVSTLELGDSALYLCASSSSKGYYGYTFGSGTRLTVV.

The chain carries TRBV3-1 (or the pseudogene TRBV3-2) and TRBJ1-2, with TRBD1 as a possible D gene (5 bases). The CDR3 spans 16 residues. Germline CDR1 is LGHDT and CDR2 is YNNKEL (reference sequence). V lost 3 bases to trimming and J lost 2 bases, with 16 bases between them. CDR3 loop: CASSQSAGTVNYGYTF. CDR3 bases: TGTGCCAGCAGCCAGAGCGCCGGGACCGTCAACTATGGCTACACCTTC.

The chain is built from TRBV3-1 (or the pseudogene TRBV3-2) and TRBJ1-6; D gene unclear. CDR1 is LGHDT, CDR2 YNNKEL, per germline (reference sequence). This CDR3 comprises 15 residues. Trimming pared 1 base from V and 14 bases from J, leaving 18 bases between. The CDR3, as DNA: TGTGCCAGCAGCCAAGGGGTCGAGGTTCATTGGGCCCTCCACTTT. Residues: CASSQGVEVHWALHF.